This entry is about one T cell receptor beta chain. What it recognizes is unknown. The length of the CDR3 is 13 residues. Germline-derived CDR1 and CDR2 are SQVTM and ANQGSEA. The ends were cut back, 2 bases at V and 2 bases at J, with 8 bases in the middle. Individual TCR cDNA molecules each bore their own unique molecular identifier. Via MiXCR, TCRdb re-called the 5' RACE reads, giving one row per CDR3 protein. The data contain about 4,200 distinct CDR3 sequences, 5.5% to 7% of them singletons. This entry is derived from a study of spatial heterogeneity in lung cancer. Overall study findings and caveats: Mutation counts in tumors were tracked by counts of expanded intratumoral alpha and beta TCRs.

Sample time point: sample taken at primary tumor resection. The input material, whole RNA from tumor, nontumor lung or frozen PBMC, was sequenced unsorted. The rearrangement joins TRBV29-1 to TRBJ2-3; D is uncertain. The TCR originated in a male donor with early-stage non-small cell lung cancer. The sample here was lung tumor tissue, taken at surgery. The CDR3, as DNA: TGCAGCGTTGAACCCGATGCCACAGATACGCAGTATTTT. Protein product: CSVEPDATDTQYF.